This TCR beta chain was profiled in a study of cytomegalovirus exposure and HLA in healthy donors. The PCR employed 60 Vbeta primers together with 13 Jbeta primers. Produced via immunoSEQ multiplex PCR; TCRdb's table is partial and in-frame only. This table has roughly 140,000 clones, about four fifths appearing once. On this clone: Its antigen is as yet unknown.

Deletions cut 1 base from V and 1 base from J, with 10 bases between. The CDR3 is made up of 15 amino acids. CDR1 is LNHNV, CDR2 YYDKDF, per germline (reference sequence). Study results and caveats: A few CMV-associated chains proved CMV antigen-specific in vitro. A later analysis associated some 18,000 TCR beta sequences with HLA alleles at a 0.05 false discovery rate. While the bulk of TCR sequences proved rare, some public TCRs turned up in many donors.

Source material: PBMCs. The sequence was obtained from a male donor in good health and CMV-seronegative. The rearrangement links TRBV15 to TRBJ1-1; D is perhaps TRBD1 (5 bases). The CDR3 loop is CATSRGVQGNTEAFF. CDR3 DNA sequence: TGTGCCACCAGCAGAGGGGTGCAGGGGAACACTGAAGCTTTCTTT.